These 10 T cell receptor beta chains share one sample of origin, sequenced in a study of blood T cell repertoires in COVID-19. TCRdb keeps only in-frame clones here, not all; method: immunoSEQ multiplex PCR. Of approximately 240,000 clones listed, roughly 81% are singletons. Source material: peripheral blood. The receptors shown here come from a middle-aged man who had recovered from COVID-19.

This chain links TRBV28 with TRBJ2-1; 10 bases are shared with TRBD1. Germline CDR1 reads MDHEN; CDR2 reads SYDVKM. J gave up 5 bases and V 6 bases, and 7 bases lay outside the gene matches. The CDR3 is 15 amino acids. This chain's CDR3 is CASRNSGTGDNEQFF. CDR3 bases: TGTGCCAGCAGAAACTCCGGGACAGGGGACAATGAGCAGTTCTTC.

V gene TRBV24-1 combines with J gene TRBJ2-1; 13 bases fit TRBD2. V shed 3 bases and J 12 bases; nucleotides not matched to a gene: 16. Per the germline V gene, CDR1 is KGHDR and CDR2 is SFDVKD. CDR3 size: 18 residues. Written as DNA, the CDR3 is TGTGCCACCAGTGATCACCGACCGACTAGCGGGAGGTTCTATGGGCAGTTCTTC. This sequence encodes CATSDHRPTSGRFYGQFF.

This rearrangement joins TRBV29-1 to TRBJ1-5, with TRBD1 identical over 10 bases. Germline assignment: CDR1 SQVTM and CDR2 ANQGSEA. V gave up 4 bases and J gave up 4 bases; unmatched junction bases: 1. There are 13 residues in the CDR3. In nucleotides, the CDR3 is TGCAGCGTTGGGGACAGGGGTAATCAGCCCCAGCATTTT. This codes for CSVGDRGNQPQHF.

J is TRBJ1-2 and V is TRBV28, with D perhaps TRBD1 (6 bases). The CDR3 covers 14 residues. Between the trimmed V and J ends, which lost 7 bases and 3 bases, there was a span of 15 bases. Germline V gene lookup returns CDR1 MDHEN and CDR2 SYDVKM. CDR3 nucleotides: TGTGCCAGCATCAAGGGGGGGGCTCACTATGGCTACACCTTC. Its translation: CASIKGGAHYGYTF.

The chain uses TRBV10-3 and TRBJ2-7; a weak D match, TRBD1 (6 bases). CDR3 length: 13 residues. Between the trimmed V and J ends, which lost 5 bases and 3 bases, there was a span of 11 bases. The germline V gene encodes CDR1 ENHRY and CDR2 SYGVKD. The CDR3 nucleotides read TGTGCCATCAGTTCCCGGGACATCTACGAGCAGTACTTC. It yields the protein CAISSRDIYEQYF.

The V and J genes are TRBV27 and TRBJ2-7; weak D call: TRBD1 (7 bases). Per the germline V gene, CDR1 is MNHEY and CDR2 is SMNVEV (reference sequence). V lost 0 bases to trimming and J lost 2 bases, with 11 bases between them. The CDR3 length is 15 residues. The CDR3 loop reads CASSLSGGTAYEQYF. CDR3 DNA sequence: TGTGCCAGCAGTTTATCCGGAGGGACAGCCTACGAGCAGTACTTC.

The chain combines TRBV7-8 with TRBJ2-7; TRBD1 aligns across 7 bases. Germline values: CDR1 SGHVS, CDR2 FQNEAQ. V gave up 5 bases and J gave up 0 bases; unmatched junction bases: 7. The CDR3 contains 15 residues. The DNA of the CDR3 is TGTGCCAGCAGCCGCGACAGGGACGTCTCCTACGAGCAGTACTTC. Translated, it gives CASSRDRDVSYEQYF.

The rearrangement joins TRBV14 to TRBJ1-1; 7 bases match TRBD1. This CDR3 has 16 residues. Germline V CDR1 and CDR2: SGHDN, FVKESK. V dropped 4 bases and J dropped 3; count of bases not matched to a gene: 11. CDR3 region: CASSLHTGTVYTEAFF. CDR3 DNA: TGTGCCAGCAGCCTCCATACCGGGACAGTATACACTGAAGCTTTCTTT.

The rearrangement joins TRBV28 to TRBJ2-7; a weak D match, TRBD1 (6 bases). Trimming cost V 6 bases and J 3 bases, with 18 bases left between them. Germline loops: CDR1 MDHEN, CDR2 SYDVKM. The CDR3 loop spans 15 amino acids. The CDR3 spells CASRNHDRNHYEQYF. CDR3 bases: TGTGCCAGCAGAAACCATGACAGGAATCACTACGAGCAGTACTTC.

The V gene is TRBV28, the J gene TRBJ1-2; D is perhaps TRBD1 (6 bases). Germline V lookup: CDR1 MDHEN, CDR2 SYDVKM. V lost 7 bases and J 4 bases, leaving 19 bases between the germline ends. CDR3 length: 15 amino acids. CDR3 nucleotide sequence: TGTGCCAGCATACCCCCGGGGGGGCGCTCCTATGGCTACACCTTC. Protein: CASIPPGGRSYGYTF.